The 19 T cell receptor beta chains presented below share a single source sample, sequenced in a study of T cell repertoires in cytomegalovirus infection. TCRdb reprocessed the reads with MiXCR, giving one entry per CDR3 protein. The data contain 200,000 to 300,000 distinct CDR3 sequences, around 9% of them singletons. Sequences were obtained from PBMCs. These receptors were taken from a human donor in good health (CMV status not recorded). Some clones in this sample may be carry-over from other donors' samples.

There are many counts of this clonotype. The chain links TRBV19 to TRBJ2-3; tentative D call: TRBD1 (6 bases). The CDR3 has 14 amino acids. V was trimmed by 3 bases and J by 1 base, leaving 8 bases between them. Germline CDR1 and CDR2: LNHDA and SQIVND (reference sequence). The CDR3 loop reads CASSMGHRTDTQYF. CDR3 sequence (DNA): TGTGCCAGTAGTATGGGACACCGCACAGATACGCAGTATTTT.

This clonotype has a count of ten or more. This rearrangement joins TRBV7-8 to TRBJ2-1; 7 bases match TRBD1. The trim removed 4 bases at V and 7 bases at J, leaving 7 bases unmatched. Germline lookup yields CDR1 SGHVS and CDR2 FQNEAQ. CDR3 size: 14 residues. In DNA, the CDR3 is TGTGCCAGCAGCTACCGGGACAGCCAAAATGAGCAGTTCTTC. It translates to CASSYRDSQNEQFF. Together with reference TRBV7-8 and TRBJ2-1, the CDR3 gives the full variable domain: GAGVSQSPRYKVAKRGQDVALRCDPISGHVSLFWYQQALGQGPEFLTYFQNEAQLDKSGLPSDRFFAERPEGSVSTLKIQRTQQEDSAVYLCASSYRDSQNEQFFGPGTRLTVL.

This clonotype was observed many times. The chain couples TRBV7-9 to TRBJ2-1, with TRBD1 matching over 8 bases. The CDR3 extends over 15 amino acids. From germline, CDR1 is SEHNR and CDR2 FQNEAQ (reference sequence). V trimming: 7 bases; J trimming: 4 bases; junction bases outside the gene matches: 9. CDR3 amino acids: CASTLGDRSYNEQFF. The CDR3 DNA sequence: TGTGCCAGCACCCTCGGGGACAGGAGTTACAATGAGCAGTTCTTC. Looking up the rest from reference TRBV7-9 and TRBJ2-1 gives the full variable domain: DTGVSQNPRHKITKRGQNVTFRCDPISEHNRLYWYRQTLGQGPEFLTYFQNEAQLEKSRLLSDRFSAERPKGSFSTLEIQRTEQGDSAMYLCASTLGDRSYNEQFFGPGTRLTVL.

This clonotype was detected ten times or more. The gene calls are TRBV7-2 and TRBJ1-5; maybe TRBD1 (6 bases). Trimming removed 5 bases at V and 7 bases at J, with 12 bases between. The CDR3 has 13 residues. Germline CDR1 and CDR2: SGHTA and FQGNSA. The CDR3, as DNA: TGTGCCAGCAGCCCGATGGACAGCCAGCCCCAGCATTTT. Its translation: CASSPMDSQPQHF.

The chain employs TRBV7-2 and TRBJ2-2; D gene unclear. Germline V CDR1 and CDR2: SGHTA, FQGNSA. Trimming took off 2 bases at V and 4 bases at J, with 5 bases between the two ends. The CDR3 has 13 amino acids. Here the CDR3 reads CASSLLLTGELFF. CDR3 nucleotide sequence: TGTGCCAGCAGCTTACTCCTCACCGGGGAGCTGTTTTTT.

This clonotype has a count of ten or more. V and J are TRBV7-6 and TRBJ2-7, with 9 bases fitting TRBD1. The V gene's germline CDR1 is SGHVS and CDR2 FNYEAQ. The CDR3 has 15 amino acids. Unmatched junction bases numbered 6, after V lost 5 bases and J lost 1 base. For the CDR3, the DNA is TGTGCCAGCAGCCCGACAGGGGGTTCTTCCTACGAGCAGTACTTC. It yields the protein CASSPTGGSSYEQYF.

This clonotype was counted ten times or more. As DNA, the CDR3 is TGTGCCAGCAGCCCGGGGGGGGGTTCTAACTATGGCTACACCTTC. The encoded protein is CASSPGGGSNYGYTF. The V and J genes are TRBV7-2 and TRBJ1-2, with D maybe TRBD1 (5 bases). The CDR3 is made up of 15 amino acids. The V and J ends lost 5 bases and 0 bases respectively, with 13 bases between them. Germline values: CDR1 SGHTA, CDR2 FQGNSA.

This clonotype was counted between two and nine times. V is TRBV4-2 and J is TRBJ1-5, with no clear D. The germline V gene has CDR1 LGHNA and CDR2 YNFKEQ. V was trimmed by 0 bases and J by 10 bases, leaving 10 bases between them. CDR3 size: 13 residues. Here the CDR3 DNA reads TGTGCCAGCAGCCAAGATGTAGATGGTCCCCAGCATTTT. Translating gives CASSQDVDGPQHF.

There are a few counts of this clonotype. The chain combines TRBV11-2 with TRBJ2-1, with 12 bases fitting TRBD2. The CDR3 consists of 16 residues. J gave up 8 bases and V 5 bases, and 10 bases lay outside the gene matches. Looked up from germline, CDR1 is SGHAT and CDR2 is FQNNGV. For the CDR3, the DNA is TGTGCCAGCAGCCGGCACAGACTAGCGGGAGCCGATGAGCAGTTCTTC. Encoded protein: CASSRHRLAGADEQFF.

This clonotype occurred many times. The chain is built from TRBV6-5 and TRBJ2-7; 10 nucleotides agree with TRBD2. Germline V CDR1 and CDR2: MNHEY, SVGAGI. The CDR3 consists of 17 residues. The J segment lost 6 bases and the V segment lost 0 bases, leaving 11 bases of the junction unmatched. DNA of the CDR3: TGTGCCAGCAGTTACTCGATGTCTAGCGGGAGAGGTCCCGAGCAGTACTTC. Protein sequence: CASSYSMSSGRGPEQYF.

This clonotype appeared a few times. The chain is built from TRBV4-3 and TRBJ2-1, with D hard to call. Trimming left V 0 bases short and J 4 bases short, with 13 bases between. CDR3 length: 16 residues. The V gene's germline CDR1 is LGHNA and CDR2 YSLEER. The CDR3 here is CASSQDASILYNEQFF. In DNA, the CDR3 is TGCGCCAGCAGCCAAGACGCCTCGATCCTTTACAATGAGCAGTTCTTC.

This clonotype was seen at least ten times. V gene TRBV9 combines with J gene TRBJ2-1; D is perhaps TRBD1 (5 bases). V was cut by 4 bases and J by 4 bases, with 9 bases left in between. CDR1 is SGDLS and CDR2 is YYNGEE in the germline V gene. The CDR3 length is 13 residues. The CDR3 sequence: CASSQDSYNEQFF. The CDR3 nucleotides read TGTGCCAGCAGCCAAGACAGTTACAATGAGCAGTTCTTC.

This clonotype was seen repeatedly, ten times or more. The J gene is TRBJ1-1, the V gene TRBV5-1; 10 nucleotides agree with TRBD1. This CDR3 is 14 amino acids long. The junction had 9 bases not matched to a gene; V was cut back by 2 bases and J by 11 bases. Germline CDR1 and CDR2: SGHRS and YFSETQ. The CDR3 protein is CASSLTRDRGAAFF. CDR3 coding DNA: TGCGCCAGCAGCTTAACCCGGGACAGGGGAGCGGCTTTCTTT.

This clonotype was detected ten times or more. The J gene is TRBJ2-5, the V gene TRBV7-6; a possible D gene is TRBD2 (5 bases). The CDR3 loop spans 13 amino acids. Between the trimmed V and J ends, which lost 5 bases and 2 bases, there was a span of 9 bases. Germline V CDR1 and CDR2: SGHVS, FNYEAQ. Written as DNA, the CDR3 is TGTGCCAGCAGCAGGCGGACTCAAGAGACCCAGTACTTC. This sequence encodes CASSRRTQETQYF.

This clonotype came up many times. The J gene is TRBJ2-2, the V gene TRBV7-8; possibly TRBD1 or TRBD2 for D (5 bases each). V shed 5 bases and J shed 1 base, with 11 bases lying between them. Looked up from germline, CDR1 is SGHVS and CDR2 is FQNEAQ. The CDR3 is made up of 15 amino acids. The CDR3 coding sequence is TGTGCCAGCAGCCAGAGGGGCGGGAACACCGGGGAGCTGTTTTTT. Encoded protein: CASSQRGGNTGELFF. The full variable domain, its missing parts supplied by reference TRBV7-8 and TRBJ2-2, is GAGVSQSPRYKVAKRGQDVALRCDPISGHVSLFWYQQALGQGPEFLTYFQNEAQLDKSGLPSDRFFAERPEGSVSTLKIQRTQQEDSAVYLCASSQRGGNTGELFFGEGSRLTVL.

The CDR3 DNA is TGTGCCAGCAGCGGCGGTTCAGGGTACGGCTACACCTTC. The encoded protein is CASSGGSGYGYTF. The V and J genes are TRBV9 and TRBJ1-2, with D perhaps TRBD1 (5 bases). Germline V CDR1 and CDR2: SGDLS, YYNGEE. The CDR3 sequence is 13 residues long. Trimming left V 3 bases short and J 8 bases short, with 14 bases between.

V and J are TRBV19 and TRBJ2-5, with TRBD2 matching 9 bases. The ends lost 4 bases at V and 2 bases at J; junction bases unmatched: 8. There are 16 residues in the CDR3. CDR1 and CDR2 from the germline V gene are LNHDA and SQIVND (reference sequence). The CDR3 nucleotides read TGTGCCAGTAGTACCCAAGCGGGAGGCGGACAAGAGACCCAGTACTTC. Its protein is CASSTQAGGGQETQYF.

Ten or more counts support this clonotype. The rearrangement joins TRBV2 to TRBJ1-5; 9 nucleotides match TRBD1. Unmatched junction bases numbered 17, after V lost 6 bases and J lost 2 bases. Germline values: CDR1 SNHLY, CDR2 FYNNEI. The CDR3 sequence is 19 residues long. For the CDR3, the DNA is TGTGCCAGCAGCTTCGTACCGGGACAGGGAAGAGGGGGCAATCAGCCCCAGCATTTT. This sequence encodes CASSFVPGQGRGGNQPQHF.

There are many counts of this clonotype. The gene calls are TRBV7-6 and TRBJ2-3; 8 nucleotides match TRBD2. Losses at the gene ends were 4 bases for V and 3 bases for J; bases not matched to a gene: 9. The CDR3 totals 16 residues. Germline lookup yields CDR1 SGHVS and CDR2 FNYEAQ. The CDR3 spells CASSSQRGQGTDTQYF. The CDR3 DNA is TGTGCCAGCAGCTCCCAGCGGGGGCAGGGGACAGATACGCAGTATTTT. Filled out from reference TRBV7-6 and TRBJ2-3, the complete variable domain reads GAGVSQSPRYKVTKRGQDVALRCDPISGHVSLYWYRQALGQGPEFLTYFNYEAQQDKSGLPNDRFSAERPEGSISTLTIQRTEQRDSAMYRCASSSQRGQGTDTQYFGPGTRLTVL.